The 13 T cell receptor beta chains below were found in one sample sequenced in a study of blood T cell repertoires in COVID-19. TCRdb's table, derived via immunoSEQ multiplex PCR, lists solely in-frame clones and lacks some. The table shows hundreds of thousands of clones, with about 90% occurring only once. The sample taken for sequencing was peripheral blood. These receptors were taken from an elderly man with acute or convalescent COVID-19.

CDR3 sequence reads: CASSVRVGGNNSPLHF. In DNA form, the CDR3 reads TGTGCCAGCAGTGTCAGGGTTGGGGGCAATAATTCACCCCTCCACTTT. This chain uses TRBV28 with TRBJ1-6, with D tentatively TRBD1 (6 bases). From germline, CDR1 is MDHEN and CDR2 SYDVKM. This CDR3 comprises 16 residues. V was clipped by 5 bases and J by 5 bases, with 16 bases between them.

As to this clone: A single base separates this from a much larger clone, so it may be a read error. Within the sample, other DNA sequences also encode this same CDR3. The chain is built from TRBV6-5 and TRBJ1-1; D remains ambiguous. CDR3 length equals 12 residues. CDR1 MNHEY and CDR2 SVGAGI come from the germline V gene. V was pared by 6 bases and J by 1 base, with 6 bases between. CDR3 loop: CASSRGNTEAFF. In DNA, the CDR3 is TGTGCCAGCAGCCGGGGGAACACTGAAGCTTTCTTT.

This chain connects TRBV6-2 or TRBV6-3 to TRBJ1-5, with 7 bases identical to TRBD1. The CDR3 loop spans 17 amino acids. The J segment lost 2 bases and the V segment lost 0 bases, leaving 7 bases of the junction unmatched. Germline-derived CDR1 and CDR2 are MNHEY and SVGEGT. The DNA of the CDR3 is TGTGCCAGCAGTTACTCGTCCGACAGGGTTGGCAATCAGCCCCAGCATTTT. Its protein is CASSYSSDRVGNQPQHF.

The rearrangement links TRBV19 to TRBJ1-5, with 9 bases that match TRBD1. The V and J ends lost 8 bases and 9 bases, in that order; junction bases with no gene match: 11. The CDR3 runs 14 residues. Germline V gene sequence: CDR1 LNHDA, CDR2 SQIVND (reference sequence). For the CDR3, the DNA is TGTGCCAGTGGGACAGGGTTAAGAGAGGGGCCCCAGCATTTT. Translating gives CASGTGLREGPQHF. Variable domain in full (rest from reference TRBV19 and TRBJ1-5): DGGITQSPKYLFRKEGQNVTLSCEQNLNHDAMYWYRQDPGQGLRLIYYSQIVNDFQKGDIAEGYSVSREKKESFPLTVTSAQKNPTAFYLCASGTGLREGPQHFGDGTRLSIL.

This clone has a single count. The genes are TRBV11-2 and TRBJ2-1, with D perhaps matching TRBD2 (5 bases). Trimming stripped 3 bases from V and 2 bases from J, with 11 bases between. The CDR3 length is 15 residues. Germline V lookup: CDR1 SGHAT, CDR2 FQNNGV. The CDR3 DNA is TGTGCCAGCAGCTTGTCTCCCGGGACCTACAATGAGCAGTTCTTC. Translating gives CASSLSPGTYNEQFF.

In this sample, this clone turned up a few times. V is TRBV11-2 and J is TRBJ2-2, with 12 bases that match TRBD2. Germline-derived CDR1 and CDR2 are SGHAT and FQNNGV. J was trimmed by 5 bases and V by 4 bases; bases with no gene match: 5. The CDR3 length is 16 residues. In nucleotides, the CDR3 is TGTGCCAGCAGCTGGCTAGCGGGAGGGCCAACCGGGGAGCTGTTTTTT. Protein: CASSWLAGGPTGELFF.

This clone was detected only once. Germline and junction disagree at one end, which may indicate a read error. This CDR3 reads CMSAGQTYSNQPQHF. The CDR3 DNA is TGCATGAGCGCGGGACAGACATATAGCAATCAGCCCCAGCATTTT. V is TRBV28 and J is TRBJ1-5, with TRBD1 identical over 7 bases. CDR3 length: 15 amino acids. CDR1 MDHEN and CDR2 SYDVKM come from the germline V gene. Complete variable domain (other parts from reference TRBV28 and TRBJ1-5): DVKVTQSSRYLVKRTGEKVFLECVQDMDHENMFWYRQDPGLGLRLIYFSYDVKMKEKGDIPEGYSVSREKKERFSLILESASTNQTSMYLCMSAGQTYSNQPQHFGDGTRLSIL.

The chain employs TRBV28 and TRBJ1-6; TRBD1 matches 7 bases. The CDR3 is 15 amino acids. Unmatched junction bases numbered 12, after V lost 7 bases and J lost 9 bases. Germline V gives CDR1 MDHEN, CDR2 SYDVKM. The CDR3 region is CASIKPGQWPSPLHF. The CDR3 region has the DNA TGTGCCAGCATCAAACCGGGACAGTGGCCTTCACCCCTCCACTTT.

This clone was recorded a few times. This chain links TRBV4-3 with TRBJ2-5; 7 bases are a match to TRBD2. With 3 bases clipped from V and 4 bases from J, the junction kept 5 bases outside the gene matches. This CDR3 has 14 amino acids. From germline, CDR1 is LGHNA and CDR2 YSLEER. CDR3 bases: TGCGCCAGCAGCCAGGGAGGGCAGGCAGAGACCCAGTACTTC. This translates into CASSQGGQAETQYF.

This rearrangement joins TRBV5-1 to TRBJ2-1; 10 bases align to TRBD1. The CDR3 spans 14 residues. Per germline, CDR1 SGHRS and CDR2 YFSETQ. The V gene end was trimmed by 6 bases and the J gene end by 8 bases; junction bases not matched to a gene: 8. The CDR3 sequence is CASTLTGGKDEQFF. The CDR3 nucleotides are TGCGCCAGCACTCTGACAGGGGGCAAGGATGAGCAGTTCTTC.

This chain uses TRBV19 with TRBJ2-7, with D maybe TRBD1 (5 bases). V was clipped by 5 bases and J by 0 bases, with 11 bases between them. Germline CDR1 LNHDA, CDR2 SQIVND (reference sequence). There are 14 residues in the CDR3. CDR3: CASSARVSSYEQYF. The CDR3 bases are TGTGCCAGTAGTGCCAGGGTCAGCTCCTACGAGCAGTACTTC. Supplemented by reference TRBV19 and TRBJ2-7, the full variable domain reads DGGITQSPKYLFRKEGQNVTLSCEQNLNHDAMYWYRQDPGQGLRLIYYSQIVNDFQKGDIAEGYSVSREKKESFPLTVTSAQKNPTAFYLCASSARVSSYEQYFGPGTRLTVT.

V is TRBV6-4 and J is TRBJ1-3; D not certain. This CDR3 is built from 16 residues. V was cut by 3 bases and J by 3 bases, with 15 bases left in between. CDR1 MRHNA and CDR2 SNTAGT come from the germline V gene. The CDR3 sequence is CASSEIVLEGGNTIYF. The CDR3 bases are TGTGCCAGCAGTGAAATTGTTTTGGAGGGTGGAAACACCATATATTTT.

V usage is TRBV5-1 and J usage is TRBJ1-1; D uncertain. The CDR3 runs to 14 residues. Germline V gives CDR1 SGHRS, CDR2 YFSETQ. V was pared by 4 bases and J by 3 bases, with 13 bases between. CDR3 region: CASSHDPDYTEAFF. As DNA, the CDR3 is TGCGCCAGCAGCCATGACCCCGACTACACTGAAGCTTTCTTT.